The TCR beta chain under discussion was sequenced for a study of control samples from healthy donors and cancer patients. Some clones are missing from TCRdb's copy, which holds only in-frame ones; the method was immunoSEQ multiplex PCR. The data show 130,000 or so clones, 90% seen once. The CDR3 extends over 13 amino acids. Trimming left V 2 bases short and J 5 bases short, with 10 bases between. This clonotype was sampled from a man aged 40-55 years in good health. The sequenced sample was blood. The chain employs TRBV12-3 or TRBV12-4 and TRBJ2-7; D call uncertain. DNA for the CDR3: TGTGCCAGCAGTTTAAATGGGATCGACGAGCAGTACTTC. This codes for CASSLNGIDEQYF.